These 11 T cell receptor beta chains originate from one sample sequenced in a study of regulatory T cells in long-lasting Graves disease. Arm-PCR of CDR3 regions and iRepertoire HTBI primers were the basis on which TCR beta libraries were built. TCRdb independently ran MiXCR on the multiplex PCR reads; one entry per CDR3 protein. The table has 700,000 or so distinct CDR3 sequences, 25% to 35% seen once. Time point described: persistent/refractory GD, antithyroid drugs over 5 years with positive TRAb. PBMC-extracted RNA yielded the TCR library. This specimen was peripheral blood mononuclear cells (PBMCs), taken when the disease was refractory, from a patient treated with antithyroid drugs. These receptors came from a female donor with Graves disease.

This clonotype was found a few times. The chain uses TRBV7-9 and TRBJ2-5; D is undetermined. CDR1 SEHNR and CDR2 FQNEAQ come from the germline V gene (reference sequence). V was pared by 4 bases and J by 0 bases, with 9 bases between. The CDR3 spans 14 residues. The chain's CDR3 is CASSSQMYQETQYF. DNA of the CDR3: TGTGCCAGCAGCTCTCAGATGTACCAAGAGACCCAGTACTTC.

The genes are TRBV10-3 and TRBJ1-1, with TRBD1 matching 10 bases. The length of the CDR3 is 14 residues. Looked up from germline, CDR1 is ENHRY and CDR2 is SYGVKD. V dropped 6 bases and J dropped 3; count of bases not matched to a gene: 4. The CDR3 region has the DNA TGTGCCATCAGACCCGGGACAGGGGACACTGAAGCTTTCTTT. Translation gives CAIRPGTGDTEAFF.

The CDR3 nucleotides read TGTGCCAGCAGTTACTCAGGAGATAATAATTCACCCCTCCACTTT. Its translation is CASSYSGDNNSPLHF. The chain recombines TRBV6-9 with TRBJ1-6; no definite D call. Germline loops: CDR1 MNHGY, CDR2 SVAAGI. The CDR3 has 15 residues. Trimming took 3 bases from V and 5 from J, leaving 11 bases between them.

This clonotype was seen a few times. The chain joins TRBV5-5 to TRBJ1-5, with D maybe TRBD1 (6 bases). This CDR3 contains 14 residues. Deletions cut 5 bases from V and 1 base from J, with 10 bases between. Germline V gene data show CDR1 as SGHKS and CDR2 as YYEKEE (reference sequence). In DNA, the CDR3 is TGTGCCAGCAGTCATACAGGGAGCAATCAGCCCCAGCATTTT. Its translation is CASSHTGSNQPQHF.

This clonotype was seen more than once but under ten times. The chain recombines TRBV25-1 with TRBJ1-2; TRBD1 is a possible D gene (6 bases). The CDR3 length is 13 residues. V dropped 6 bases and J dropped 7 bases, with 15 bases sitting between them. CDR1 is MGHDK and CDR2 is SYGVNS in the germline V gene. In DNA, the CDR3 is TGTGCCAGCAGCGAACCAGGGGTCGGTGGCTACACCTTC. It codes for CASSEPGVGGYTF.

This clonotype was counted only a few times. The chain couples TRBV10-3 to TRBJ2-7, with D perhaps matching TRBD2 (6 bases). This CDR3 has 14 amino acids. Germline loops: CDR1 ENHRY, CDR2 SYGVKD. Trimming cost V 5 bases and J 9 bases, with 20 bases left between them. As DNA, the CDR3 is TGTGCCATCAGTCCGACTAGTGGGGACCCTGGGCAGTACTTC. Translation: CAISPTSGDPGQYF.

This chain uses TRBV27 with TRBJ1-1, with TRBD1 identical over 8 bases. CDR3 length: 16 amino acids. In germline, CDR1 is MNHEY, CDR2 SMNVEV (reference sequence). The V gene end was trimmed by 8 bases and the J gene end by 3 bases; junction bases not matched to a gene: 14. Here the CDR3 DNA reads TGTGCCAGCCACGGACAGGGTTTGGGGGAAGACACTGAAGCTTTCTTT. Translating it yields CASHGQGLGEDTEAFF.

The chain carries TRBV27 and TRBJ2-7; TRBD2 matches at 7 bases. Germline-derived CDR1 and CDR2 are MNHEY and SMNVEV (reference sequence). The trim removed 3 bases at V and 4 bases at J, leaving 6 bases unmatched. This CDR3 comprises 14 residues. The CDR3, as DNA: TGTGCCAGCAGTTTCTGGGGAGGGGCTTACGAGCAGTACTTC. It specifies CASSFWGGAYEQYF.

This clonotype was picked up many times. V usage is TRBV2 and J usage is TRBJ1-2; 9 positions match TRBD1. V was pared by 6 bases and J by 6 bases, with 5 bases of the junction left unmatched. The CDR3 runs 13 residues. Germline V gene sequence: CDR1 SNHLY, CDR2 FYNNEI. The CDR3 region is CASSRDRVDGYTF. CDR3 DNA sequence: TGTGCCAGCAGCCGGGACAGGGTAGATGGCTACACCTTC. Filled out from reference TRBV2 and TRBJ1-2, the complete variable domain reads EPEVTQTPSHQVTQMGQEVILRCVPISNHLYFYWYRQILGQKVEFLVSFYNNEISEKSEIFDDQFSVERPDGSNFTLKIRSTKLEDSAMYFCASSRDRVDGYTFGSGTRLTVV.

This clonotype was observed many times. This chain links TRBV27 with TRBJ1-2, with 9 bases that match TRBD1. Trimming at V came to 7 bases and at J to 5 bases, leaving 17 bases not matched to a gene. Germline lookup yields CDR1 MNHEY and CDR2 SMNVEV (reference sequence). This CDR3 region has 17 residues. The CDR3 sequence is CASTITPGQGTYYGYTF. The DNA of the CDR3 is TGTGCCAGCACCATCACTCCGGGACAGGGCACCTATTATGGCTACACCTTC.

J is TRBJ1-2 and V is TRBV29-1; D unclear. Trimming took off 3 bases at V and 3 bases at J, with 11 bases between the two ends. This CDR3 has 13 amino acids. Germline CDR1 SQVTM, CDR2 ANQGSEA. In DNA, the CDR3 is TGCAGCGTTGATCTCCAGGTCGACTATGGCTACACCTTC. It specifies CSVDLQVDYGYTF.